A single sample is the source of the 23 T cell receptor beta chains below, sequenced in a study of shared clonotypes between healthy human individuals. Clones were sequenced by immunoSEQ multiplex PCR, and TCRdb holds only the in-frame ones, with some missing. The data show about 2 million clones, roughly 96% seen once. Source material: naive CD4+ T cells sorted from blood. The sample's subset: CD45RA+ positively selected. These receptors came from a young man in good health.

V is TRBV7-2 and J is TRBJ2-5; D is unclear. Between the trimmed V and J ends, which lost 5 bases and 7 bases, there was a span of 14 bases. This CDR3 comprises 13 residues. Germline CDR1 is SGHTA and CDR2 is FQGNSA. CDR3 region: CASSLGRLATQYF. DNA of the CDR3: TGTGCCAGCAGCCTTGGACGGCTTGCGACCCAGTACTTC.

This chain links TRBV29-1 with TRBJ2-2, with D maybe TRBD1 (6 bases). The V and J ends lost 4 bases and 2 bases respectively, with 11 bases between them. This CDR3 contains 14 residues. Germline V gives CDR1 SQVTM, CDR2 ANQGSEA. This chain's CDR3 is CSVGRGRNTGELFF. CDR3 nucleotide sequence: TGCAGCGTTGGCAGGGGACGAAACACCGGGGAGCTGTTTTTT.

This clone has only a few counts. Other DNA sequences in the sample encode the same CDR3. This chain joins TRBV7-9 and TRBJ1-1; D is unclear. This CDR3 region has 13 residues. V shed 2 bases and J shed 1 base, with 5 bases lying between them. Germline V gene sequence: CDR1 SEHNR, CDR2 FQNEAQ (reference sequence). The DNA for the CDR3 is TGTGCCAGCAGCTTAAGGCCGAACACTGAAGCTTTCTTT. The encoded protein is CASSLRPNTEAFF.

The CDR3: CASRGLAGGRDTQYF. CDR3 bases: TGTGCCAGCAGGGGACTAGCGGGAGGACGAGATACGCAGTATTTT. The chain employs TRBV2 and TRBJ2-3; 15 positions agree with TRBD2. This CDR3 spans 15 amino acids. V was pared by 6 bases and J by 5 bases, with 3 bases of the junction left unmatched. The germline gives CDR1 SNHLY, CDR2 FYNNEI.

The chain employs TRBV2 and TRBJ1-1; D unresolved. The CDR3 loop spans 15 amino acids. Trimming took off 6 bases at V and 1 base at J, with 15 bases between the two ends. The germline V gene encodes CDR1 SNHLY and CDR2 FYNNEI. The CDR3 sequence is CASSILDGWNTEAFF. DNA of the CDR3: TGTGCCAGCAGCATTCTGGACGGGTGGAACACTGAAGCTTTCTTT.

The chain combines TRBV18 with TRBJ2-7; D is perhaps TRBD1 or TRBD2 (5 bases each). The CDR3 is made up of 17 amino acids. Trimming removed 3 bases at V and 2 bases at J, with 20 bases between. The germline gives CDR1 KGHSH, CDR2 LQKENI. The chain's CDR3 is CASSPLPPGGVAYEQYF. CDR3 DNA: TGTGCCAGCTCACCTCTACCCCCTGGGGGAGTCGCCTACGAGCAGTACTTC.

This chain joins TRBV7-9 and TRBJ1-6; 7 nucleotides align to TRBD1. Germline V CDR1 and CDR2: SEHNR, FQNEAQ (reference sequence). This CDR3 spans 18 amino acids. The ends lost 7 bases at V and 4 bases at J; junction bases unmatched: 16. For the CDR3, the DNA is TGTGCCAGCACCAATTCCCGGGACAGAGGGGAGTATAATTCACCCCTCCACTTT. This translates into CASTNSRDRGEYNSPLHF.

The chain recombines TRBV5-1 with TRBJ1-6, with 7 bases lining up with TRBD1. Germline trimming cut 0 bases from V and 7 bases from J; bases unmatched to any gene: 1. The CDR3 totals 14 residues. The germline CDR1 and CDR2 sequences are SGHRS and YFSETQ. The CDR3 region has the DNA TGCGCCAGCAGCTTGGAACAGGGGAATTCACCCCTCCACTTT. This translates into CASSLEQGNSPLHF. Based on the CDR3 plus reference TRBV5-1 and TRBJ1-6, the full variable domain is KAGVTQTPRYLIKTRGQQVTLSCSPISGHRSVSWYQQTPGQGLQFLFEYFSETQRNKGNFPGRFSGRQFSNSRSEMNVSTLELGDSALYLCASSLEQGNSPLHFGNGTRLTVT.

This clone has just one count. This sequence joins TRBV11-3 and TRBJ1-6; D ambiguous. This CDR3 contains 15 residues. Trimming removed 6 bases from V and 7 bases from J, with 16 bases in between. From germline, CDR1 is SGHNT and CDR2 YENEEA. The CDR3 loop reads CASSDGAGRNSPLHF. DNA of the CDR3: TGTGCCAGCAGTGATGGAGCCGGGAGGAATTCACCCCTCCACTTT.

This clone was counted a single time. The genes are TRBV7-2 and TRBJ2-5; D gene ambiguous. The V gene's germline CDR1 is SGHTA and CDR2 FQGNSA. The CDR3 covers 15 residues. V was clipped by 5 bases and J by 0 bases, with 13 bases between them. CDR3 sequence: CASSKRVGNQETQYF. DNA for the CDR3: TGTGCCAGCAGCAAAAGAGTCGGCAACCAAGAGACCCAGTACTTC.

The chain links TRBV2 to TRBJ2-3; D not resolved. The germline V gene encodes CDR1 SNHLY and CDR2 FYNNEI. Trimming shortened V by 5 bases and J by 4 bases, and 10 bases separated the two germline ends. This CDR3 spans 13 amino acids. CDR3 in amino acids: CASSTGVSDTQYF. CDR3 sequence (DNA): TGTGCCAGCAGTACTGGGGTTTCAGATACGCAGTATTTT.

Regarding this clone: This specimen includes other DNA sequences encoding the same CDR3. The chain couples TRBV30 to TRBJ2-3, with D possibly being TRBD2 (5 bases). The CDR3 length is 13 residues. V was clipped by 0 bases and J by 6 bases, with 10 bases between them. Germline lookup yields CDR1 GTSNPN and CDR2 SVGIG (reference sequence). The CDR3 spells CAWSVPGWDTQYF. Written as DNA, the CDR3 is TGTGCCTGGAGTGTACCGGGATGGGATACGCAGTATTTT.

As DNA, the CDR3 is TGTGCCAGCAGTTACTCTGGCAGGGGGTCGTATGGCTACACCTTC. It yields the protein CASSYSGRGSYGYTF. The genes are TRBV6-5 and TRBJ1-2; TRBD1 matches 7 bases. This CDR3 comprises 15 residues. Germline V gene data show CDR1 as MNHEY and CDR2 as SVGAGI. Germline trimming cut 0 bases from V and 5 bases from J; bases unmatched to any gene: 6.

This chain links TRBV4-1 with TRBJ2-6; 8 positions match TRBD1. The CDR3 sequence is 14 residues long. V lost 8 bases to trimming and J lost 4 bases; unmatched junction nucleotides: 4. The germline V gene has CDR1 MGHRA and CDR2 YSYEKL. CDR3 sequence reads: CASQTGVGANVLTF. CDR3 bases: TGCGCCAGCCAGACAGGGGTCGGGGCCAACGTCCTGACTTTC.

V and J are TRBV27 and TRBJ2-7; a possible D gene is TRBD2 (6 bases). The CDR3 spans 15 residues. Germline V gene lookup returns CDR1 MNHEY and CDR2 SMNVEV (reference sequence). V gave up 3 bases and J gave up 0 bases, with 12 bases separating them. CDR3 amino acids: CASSFSSASSYEQYF. CDR3 in DNA: TGTGCCAGCAGTTTTTCTAGCGCTAGCTCCTACGAGCAGTACTTC.

The chain recombines TRBV7-9 with TRBJ2-2; the D call may be TRBD1 or TRBD2 (5 bases each). Trimming stripped 7 bases from V and 7 bases from J, with 25 bases between. Germline loops: CDR1 SEHNR, CDR2 FQNEAQ (reference sequence). The CDR3 length is 17 residues. The CDR3 sequence is CASTFRRPGTLGGELFF. The DNA of the CDR3 is TGTGCCAGCACCTTTAGGCGGCCAGGGACCCTCGGCGGGGAGCTGTTTTTT.

V is TRBV5-6 and J is TRBJ2-7; D unresolved. CDR3 length equals 14 residues. CDR1 is SGHDT and CDR2 is YYEEEE in the germline V gene. V lost 4 bases and J 2 bases, leaving 13 bases between the germline ends. This CDR3 reads CASSPPDGTYEQYF. In nucleotides, the CDR3 is TGTGCCAGCAGCCCGCCGGACGGAACCTACGAGCAGTACTTC. Together with reference TRBV5-6 and TRBJ2-7, the CDR3 gives the full variable domain: DAGVTQSPTHLIKTRGQQVTLRCSPKSGHDTVSWYQQALGQGPQFIFQYYEEEERQRGNFPDRFSGHQFPNYSSELNVNALLLGDSALYLCASSPPDGTYEQYFGPGTRLTVT.

V and J are TRBV7-2 and TRBJ2-1; 9 bases fit TRBD1. The V gene's germline CDR1 is SGHTA and CDR2 FQGNSA. This CDR3 comprises 15 residues. V was pared by 7 bases and J by 5 bases, with 9 bases of the junction left unmatched. CDR3 in amino acids: CASTLGQGLNNEQFF. The CDR3 nucleotides read TGTGCCAGCACCCTCGGACAGGGGCTAAACAATGAGCAGTTCTTC.

The V gene is TRBV25-1, the J gene TRBJ1-3; D is uncertain. CDR1 MGHDK and CDR2 SYGVNS come from the germline V gene. Trimming removed 4 bases at V and 9 bases at J, with 10 bases between. The CDR3 has 12 amino acids. The CDR3 DNA reads as TGTGCCAGCAGTGGGACCTTCGGCACCATATATTTT. This codes for CASSGTFGTIYF.

As regards this clone: The same CDR3 is also encoded by other DNA sequences in this sample. V is TRBV7-9 and J is TRBJ2-7, with D uncertain. Germline CDR1 reads SEHNR; CDR2 reads FQNEAQ (reference sequence). The CDR3 runs 11 residues. Trimming pared 3 bases from V and 5 bases from J, leaving 5 bases between. This CDR3 is CASSLQDEQYF. The DNA of the CDR3 is TGTGCCAGCAGCTTGCAAGACGAGCAGTACTTC.

V and J are TRBV18 and TRBJ2-7; TRBD2 aligns across 8 bases. There are 15 residues in the CDR3. The germline V gene has CDR1 KGHSH and CDR2 LQKENI. V lost 6 bases, J lost 2 bases, and 9 bases stayed unmatched. The CDR3 is CASSAGSGNTYEQYF. The DNA for the CDR3 is TGTGCCAGCTCCGCGGGTAGCGGGAACACCTACGAGCAGTACTTC.

This sequence joins TRBV28 and TRBJ2-3; 9 bases fit TRBD2. Trimming removed 4 bases from V and 1 base from J; junction bases left unmatched: 12. CDR1 and CDR2 from the germline V gene are MDHEN and SYDVKM. This CDR3 comprises 18 residues. The CDR3: CASSSQGLAPEGTDTQYF. The CDR3, as DNA: TGTGCCAGCAGTTCTCAGGGACTAGCCCCTGAAGGCACAGATACGCAGTATTTT.

The rearrangement joins TRBV19 to TRBJ1-4; D is ambiguous. This CDR3 is built from 13 residues. V lost 5 bases, J lost 5 bases, and 9 bases lay in between. The germline gives CDR1 LNHDA, CDR2 SQIVND (reference sequence). As DNA, the CDR3 is TGTGCCAGTAGTGACCGGACCAATGAAAAACTGTTTTTT. Amino acid sequence: CASSDRTNEKLFF.